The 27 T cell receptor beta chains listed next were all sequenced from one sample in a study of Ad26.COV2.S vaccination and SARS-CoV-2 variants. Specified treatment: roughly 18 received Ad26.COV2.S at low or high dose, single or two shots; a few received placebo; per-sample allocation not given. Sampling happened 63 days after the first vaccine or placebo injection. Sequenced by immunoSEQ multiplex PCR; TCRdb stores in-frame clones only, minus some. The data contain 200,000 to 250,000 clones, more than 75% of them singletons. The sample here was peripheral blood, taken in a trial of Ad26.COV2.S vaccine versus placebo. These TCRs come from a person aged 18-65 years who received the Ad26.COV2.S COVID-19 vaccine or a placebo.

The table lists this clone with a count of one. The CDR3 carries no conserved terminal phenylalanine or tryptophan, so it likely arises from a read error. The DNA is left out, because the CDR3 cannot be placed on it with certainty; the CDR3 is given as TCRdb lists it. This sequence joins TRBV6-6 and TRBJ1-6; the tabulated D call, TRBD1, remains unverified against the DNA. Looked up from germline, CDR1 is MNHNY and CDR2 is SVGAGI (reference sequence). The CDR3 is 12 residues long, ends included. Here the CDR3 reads CASSYSDSPPRI.

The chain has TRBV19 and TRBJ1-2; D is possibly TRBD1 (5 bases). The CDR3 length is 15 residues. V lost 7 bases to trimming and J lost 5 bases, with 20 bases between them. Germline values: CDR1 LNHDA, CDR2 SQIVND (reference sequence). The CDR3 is CASKPQGITSYGYTF. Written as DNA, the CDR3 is TGTGCCAGTAAACCCCAGGGAATAACCAGTTATGGCTACACCTTC.

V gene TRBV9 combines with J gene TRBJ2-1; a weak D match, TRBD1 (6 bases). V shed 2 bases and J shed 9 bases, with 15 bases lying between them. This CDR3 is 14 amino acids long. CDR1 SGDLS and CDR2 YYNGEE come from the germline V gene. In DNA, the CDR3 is TGTGCCAGCAGCGTCCCCGCGGAAGGGGGTGAGCAGTTCTTC. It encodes CASSVPAEGGEQFF.

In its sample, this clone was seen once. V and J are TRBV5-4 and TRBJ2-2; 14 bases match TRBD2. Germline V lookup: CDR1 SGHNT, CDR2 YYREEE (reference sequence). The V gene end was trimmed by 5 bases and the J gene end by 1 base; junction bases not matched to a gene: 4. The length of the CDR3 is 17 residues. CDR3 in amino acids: CASRSGTSGGNTGELFF. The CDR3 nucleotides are TGTGCCAGCAGGTCCGGGACTAGCGGGGGGAACACCGGGGAGCTGTTTTTT.

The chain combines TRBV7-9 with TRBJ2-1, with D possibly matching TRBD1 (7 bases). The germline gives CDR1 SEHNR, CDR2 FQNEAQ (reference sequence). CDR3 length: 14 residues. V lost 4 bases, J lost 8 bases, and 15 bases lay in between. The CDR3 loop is CASSYDREVYEQFF. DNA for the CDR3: TGTGCCAGCAGCTACGACAGGGAGGTGTATGAGCAGTTCTTC. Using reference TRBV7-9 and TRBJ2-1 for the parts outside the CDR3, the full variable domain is DTGVSQNPRHKITKRGQNVTFRCDPISEHNRLYWYRQTLGQGPEFLTYFQNEAQLEKSRLLSDRFSAERPKGSFSTLEIQRTEQGDSAMYLCASSYDREVYEQFFGPGTRLTVL.

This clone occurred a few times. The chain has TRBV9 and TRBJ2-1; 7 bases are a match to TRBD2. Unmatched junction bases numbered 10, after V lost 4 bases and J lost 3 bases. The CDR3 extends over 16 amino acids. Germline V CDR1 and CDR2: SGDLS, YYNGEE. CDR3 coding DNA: TGTGCCAGCAGCTCACCCCAGCGGGACTTCTACAATGAGCAGTTCTTC. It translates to CASSSPQRDFYNEQFF.

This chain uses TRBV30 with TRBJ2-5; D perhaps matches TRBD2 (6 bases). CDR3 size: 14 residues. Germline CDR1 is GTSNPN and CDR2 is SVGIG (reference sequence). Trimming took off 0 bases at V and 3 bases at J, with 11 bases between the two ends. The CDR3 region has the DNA TGTGCCTGGAGTGTACTAAGGACTAAAGAGACCCAGTACTTC. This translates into CAWSVLRTKETQYF.

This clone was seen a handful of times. The CDR3 loop reads CHAAGDGYTF. The CDR3 DNA sequence: TGTCATGCGGCAGGGGATGGCTACACCTTC. V gene TRBV30 combines with J gene TRBJ1-2; weak D call: TRBD1 (6 bases). Germline V gene data show CDR1 as GTSNPN and CDR2 as SVGIG (reference sequence). This CDR3 is 10 amino acids long.

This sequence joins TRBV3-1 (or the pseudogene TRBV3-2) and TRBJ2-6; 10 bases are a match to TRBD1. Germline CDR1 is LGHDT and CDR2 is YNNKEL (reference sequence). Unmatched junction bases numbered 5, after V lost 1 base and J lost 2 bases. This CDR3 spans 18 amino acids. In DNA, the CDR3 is TGTGCCAGCAGCCAAGCGGGACAGGGGATCCCTGGGGCCAACGTCCTGACTTTC. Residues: CASSQAGQGIPGANVLTF.

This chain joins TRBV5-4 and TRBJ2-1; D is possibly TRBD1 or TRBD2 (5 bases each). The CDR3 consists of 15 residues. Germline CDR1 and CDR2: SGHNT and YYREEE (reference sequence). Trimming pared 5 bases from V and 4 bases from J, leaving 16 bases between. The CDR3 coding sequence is TGTGCCAGCAGATCCCGGGGTGGGGGTTACAATGAGCAGTTCTTC. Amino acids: CASRSRGGGYNEQFF. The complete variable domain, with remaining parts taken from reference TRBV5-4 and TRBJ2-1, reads ETGVTQSPTHLIKTRGQQVTLRCSSQSGHNTVSWYQQALGQGPQFIFQYYREEENGRGNFPPRFSGLQFPNYSSELNVNALELDDSALYLCASRSRGGGYNEQFFGPGTRLTVL.

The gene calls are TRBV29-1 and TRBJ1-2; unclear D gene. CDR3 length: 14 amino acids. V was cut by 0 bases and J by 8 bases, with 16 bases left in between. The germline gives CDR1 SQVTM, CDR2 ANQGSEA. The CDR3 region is CSVEDPALVEGYTF. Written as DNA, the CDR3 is TGCAGCGTTGAAGATCCAGCGCTTGTCGAAGGCTACACCTTC.

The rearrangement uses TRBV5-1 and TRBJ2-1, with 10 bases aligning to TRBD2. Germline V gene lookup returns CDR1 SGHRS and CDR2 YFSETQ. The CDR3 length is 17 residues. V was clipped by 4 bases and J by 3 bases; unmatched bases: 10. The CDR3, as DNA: TGCGCCAGCAGCCTCGGCTCTGGGACTAGCGTCTACAATGAGCAGTTCTTC. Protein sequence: CASSLGSGTSVYNEQFF.

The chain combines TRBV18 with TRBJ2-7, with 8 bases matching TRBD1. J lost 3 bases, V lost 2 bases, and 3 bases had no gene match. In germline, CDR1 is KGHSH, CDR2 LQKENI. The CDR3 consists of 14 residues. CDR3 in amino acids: CASSPRQGSYEQYF. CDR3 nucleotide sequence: TGTGCCAGCTCACCAAGACAGGGGAGCTACGAGCAGTACTTC.

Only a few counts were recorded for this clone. CDR3 residues: CASSGPEGQPQHF. As DNA, the CDR3 is TGTGCCAGCAGCGGACCCGAGGGGCAGCCCCAGCATTTT. The gene calls are TRBV9 and TRBJ1-5; D may be TRBD1 (5 bases). Germline CDR1 SGDLS, CDR2 YYNGEE. CDR3 size: 13 residues. V shed 3 bases and J shed 7 bases, with 11 bases lying between them.

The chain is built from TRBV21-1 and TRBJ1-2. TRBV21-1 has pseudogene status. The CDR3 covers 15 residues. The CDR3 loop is CASSKRVTRRYGYTF. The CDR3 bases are TGTGCCAGCAGCAAAAGGGTAACCCGGCGCTATGGCTACACCTTC.

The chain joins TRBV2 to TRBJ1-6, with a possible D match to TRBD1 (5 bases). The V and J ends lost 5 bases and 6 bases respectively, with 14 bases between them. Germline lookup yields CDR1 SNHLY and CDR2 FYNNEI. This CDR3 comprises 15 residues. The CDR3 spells CASSFGASPNSPLHF. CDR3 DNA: TGTGCCAGCAGTTTTGGGGCCAGCCCTAATTCACCCCTCCACTTT.

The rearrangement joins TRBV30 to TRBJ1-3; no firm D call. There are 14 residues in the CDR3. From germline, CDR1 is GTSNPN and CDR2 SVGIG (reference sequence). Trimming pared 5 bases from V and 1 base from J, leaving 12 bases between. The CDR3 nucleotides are TGTGCCTGGCGTCCTGATCCTTCTGGAAACACCATATATTTT. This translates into CAWRPDPSGNTIYF.

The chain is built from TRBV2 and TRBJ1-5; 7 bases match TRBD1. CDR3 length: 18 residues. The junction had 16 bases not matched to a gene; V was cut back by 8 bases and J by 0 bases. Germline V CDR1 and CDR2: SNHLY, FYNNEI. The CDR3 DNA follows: TGTGCCAGCGTCGCCGAGAGAGGGGGCTCTTATAGCAATCAGCCCCAGCATTTT. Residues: CASVAERGGSYSNQPQHF.

The CDR3 protein is CASSPGVSGTHSYEQYF. The CDR3 nucleotides are TGTGCCAGCTCACCAGGGGTTAGCGGGACCCATTCCTACGAGCAGTACTTC. J is TRBJ2-7 and V is TRBV18; 8 positions agree with TRBD2. This CDR3 has 17 residues. CDR1 KGHSH and CDR2 LQKENI come from the germline V gene. V shed 2 bases, J shed 1 base, and the junction held 10 bases outside the gene matches.

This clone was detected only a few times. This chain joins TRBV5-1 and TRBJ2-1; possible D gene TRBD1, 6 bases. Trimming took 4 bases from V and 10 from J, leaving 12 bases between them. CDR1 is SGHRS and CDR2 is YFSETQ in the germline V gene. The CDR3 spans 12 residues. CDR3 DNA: TGCGCCAGCAGCCGCGAGGGGGAAGAGCAGTTCTTC. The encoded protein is CASSREGEEQFF.

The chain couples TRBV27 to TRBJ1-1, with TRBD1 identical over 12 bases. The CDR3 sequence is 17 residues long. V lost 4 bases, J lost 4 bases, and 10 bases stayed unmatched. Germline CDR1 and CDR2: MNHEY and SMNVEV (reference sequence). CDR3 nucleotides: TGTGCCAGCAGTTCACGGGACAGGGGGCGTCTAAGCACTGAAGCTTTCTTT. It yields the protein CASSSRDRGRLSTEAFF.

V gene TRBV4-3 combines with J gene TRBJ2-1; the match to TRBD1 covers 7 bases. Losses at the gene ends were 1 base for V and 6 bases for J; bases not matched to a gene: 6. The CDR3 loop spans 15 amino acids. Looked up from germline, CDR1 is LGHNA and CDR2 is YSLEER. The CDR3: CASSQVTQGTNEQFF. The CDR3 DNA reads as TGCGCCAGCAGCCAAGTCACACAGGGGACCAATGAGCAGTTCTTC.

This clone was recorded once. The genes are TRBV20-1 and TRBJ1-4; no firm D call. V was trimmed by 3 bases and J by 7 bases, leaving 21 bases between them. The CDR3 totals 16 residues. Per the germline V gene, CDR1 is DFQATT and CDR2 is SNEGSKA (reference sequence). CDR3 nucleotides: TGCAGTGCTAGTAAGATGTTAGGCTCTAAGGGTGAAAAACTGTTTTTT. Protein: CSASKMLGSKGEKLFF.

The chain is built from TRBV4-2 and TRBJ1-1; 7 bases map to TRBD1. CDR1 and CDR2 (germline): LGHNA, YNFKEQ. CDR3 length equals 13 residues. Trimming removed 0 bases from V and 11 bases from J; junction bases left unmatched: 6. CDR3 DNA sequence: TGTGCCAGCAGCCAAGATTCGGGACAGAAGGCTTTCTTT. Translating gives CASSQDSGQKAFF.

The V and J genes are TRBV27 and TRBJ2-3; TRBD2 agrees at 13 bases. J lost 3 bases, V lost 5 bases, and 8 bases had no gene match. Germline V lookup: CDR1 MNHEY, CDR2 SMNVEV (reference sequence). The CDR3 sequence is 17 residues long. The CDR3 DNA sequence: TGTGCCAGCAGTCGACGACTAGCGGGGGGCCTTACAGATACGCAGTATTTT. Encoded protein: CASSRRLAGGLTDTQYF.

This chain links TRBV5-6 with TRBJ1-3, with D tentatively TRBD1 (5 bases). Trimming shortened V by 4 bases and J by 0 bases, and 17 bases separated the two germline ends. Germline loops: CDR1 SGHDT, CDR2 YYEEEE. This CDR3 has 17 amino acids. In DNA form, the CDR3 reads TGTGCCAGCAGCCATGGGACGGAGACTCTCTCTGGAAACACCATATATTTT. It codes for CASSHGTETLSGNTIYF.

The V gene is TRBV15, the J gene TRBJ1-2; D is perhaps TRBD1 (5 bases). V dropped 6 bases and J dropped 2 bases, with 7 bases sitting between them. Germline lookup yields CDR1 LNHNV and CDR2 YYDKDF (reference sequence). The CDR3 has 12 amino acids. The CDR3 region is CATSGGNYGYTF. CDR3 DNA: TGTGCCACCAGTGGGGGGAACTATGGCTACACCTTC.